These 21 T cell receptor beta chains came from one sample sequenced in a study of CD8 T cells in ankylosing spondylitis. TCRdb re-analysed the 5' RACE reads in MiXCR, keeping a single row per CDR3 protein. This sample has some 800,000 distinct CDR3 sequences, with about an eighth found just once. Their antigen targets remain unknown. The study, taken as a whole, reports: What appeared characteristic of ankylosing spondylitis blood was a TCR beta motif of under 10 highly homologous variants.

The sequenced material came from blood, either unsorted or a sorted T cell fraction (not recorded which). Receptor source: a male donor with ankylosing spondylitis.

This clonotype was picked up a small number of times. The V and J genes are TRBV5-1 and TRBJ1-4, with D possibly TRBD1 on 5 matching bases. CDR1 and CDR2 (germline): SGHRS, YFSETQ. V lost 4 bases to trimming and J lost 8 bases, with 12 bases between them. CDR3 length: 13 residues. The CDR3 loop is CASSLGPSEKLFF. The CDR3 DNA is TGCGCCAGCAGCCTGGGACCATCGGAAAAACTGTTTTTT.

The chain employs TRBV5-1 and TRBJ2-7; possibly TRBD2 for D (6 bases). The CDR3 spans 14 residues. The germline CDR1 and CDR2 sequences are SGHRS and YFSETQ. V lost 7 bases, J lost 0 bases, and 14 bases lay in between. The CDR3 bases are TGCGCCAGCGCTTCGCAGGACTACTCCTACGAGCAGTACTTC. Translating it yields CASASQDYSYEQYF.

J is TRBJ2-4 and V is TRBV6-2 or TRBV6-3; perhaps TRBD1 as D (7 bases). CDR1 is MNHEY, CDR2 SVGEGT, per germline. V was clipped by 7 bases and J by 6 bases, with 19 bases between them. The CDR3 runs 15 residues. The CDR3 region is CASTLRGTARNIQYF. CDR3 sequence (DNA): TGTGCCAGCACCCTACGGGGGACAGCAAGAAACATTCAGTACTTC.

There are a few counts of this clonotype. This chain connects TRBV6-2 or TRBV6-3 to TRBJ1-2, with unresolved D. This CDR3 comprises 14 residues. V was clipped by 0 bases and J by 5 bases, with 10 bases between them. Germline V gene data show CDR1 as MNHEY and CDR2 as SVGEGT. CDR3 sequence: CASSYSYFSYGYTF. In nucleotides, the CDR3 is TGTGCCAGCAGTTACTCGTATTTCTCATATGGCTACACCTTC.

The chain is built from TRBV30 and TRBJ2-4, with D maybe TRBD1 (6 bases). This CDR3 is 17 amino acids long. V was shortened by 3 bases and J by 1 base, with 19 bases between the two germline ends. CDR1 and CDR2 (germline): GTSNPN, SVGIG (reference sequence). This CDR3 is CAWSDLGAGVAKNIQYF. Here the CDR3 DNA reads TGTGCCTGGAGCGACCTAGGGGCAGGGGTGGCCAAAAACATTCAGTACTTC.

The CDR3 DNA sequence: TGTGCCAGCAGTTTACGGCAGTTCGGTTCACCCCTCCACTTT. Protein product: CASSLRQFGSPLHF. The chain employs TRBV27 and TRBJ1-6; D not resolved. The ends were cut back, 2 bases at V and 9 bases at J, with 11 bases in the middle. Germline values: CDR1 MNHEY, CDR2 SMNVEV (reference sequence). The CDR3 consists of 14 residues.

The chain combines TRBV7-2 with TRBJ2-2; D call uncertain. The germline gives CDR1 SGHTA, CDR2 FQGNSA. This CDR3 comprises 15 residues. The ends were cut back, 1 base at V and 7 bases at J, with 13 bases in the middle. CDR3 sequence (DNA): TGTGCCAGCAGCTTAGAGCTGCGAGTAGGCGGGGAGCTGTTTTTT. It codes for CASSLELRVGGELFF. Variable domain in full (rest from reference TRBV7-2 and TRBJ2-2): GAGVSQSPSNKVTEKGKDVELRCDPISGHTALYWYRQSLGQGLEFLIYFQGNSAPDKSGLPSDRFSAERTGGSVSTLTIQRTQQEDSAVYLCASSLELRVGGELFFGEGSRLTVL.

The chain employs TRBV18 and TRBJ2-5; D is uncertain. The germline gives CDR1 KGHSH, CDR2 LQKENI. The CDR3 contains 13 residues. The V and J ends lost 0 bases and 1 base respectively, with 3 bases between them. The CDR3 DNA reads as TGTGCCAGCTCACCACCCACCCAAGAGACCCAGTACTTC. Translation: CASSPPTQETQYF.

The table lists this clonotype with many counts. The CDR3 protein is CASSYGRYRETQYF. The CDR3 coding sequence is TGTGCCAGCAGTTACGGAAGGTATCGGGAGACCCAGTACTTC. The V gene is TRBV6-5, the J gene TRBJ2-5; D ambiguous. This CDR3 spans 14 amino acids. The germline V and J ends were trimmed by 2 bases and 5 bases, with 12 bases remaining between them. Germline V gene data show CDR1 as MNHEY and CDR2 as SVGAGI.

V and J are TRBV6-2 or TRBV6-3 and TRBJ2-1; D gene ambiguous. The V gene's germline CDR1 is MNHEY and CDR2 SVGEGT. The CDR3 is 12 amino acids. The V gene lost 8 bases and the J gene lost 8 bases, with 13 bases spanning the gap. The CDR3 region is CASQDPFHEQFF. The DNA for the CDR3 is TGTGCCAGCCAGGACCCCTTCCATGAGCAGTTCTTC.

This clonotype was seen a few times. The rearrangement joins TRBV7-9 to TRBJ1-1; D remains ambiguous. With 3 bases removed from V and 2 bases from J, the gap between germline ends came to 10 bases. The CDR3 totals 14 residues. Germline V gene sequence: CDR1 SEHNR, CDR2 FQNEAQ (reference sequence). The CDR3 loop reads CASSFSHLNTEAFF. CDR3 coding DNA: TGTGCCAGCAGCTTCAGTCACCTTAACACTGAAGCTTTCTTT.

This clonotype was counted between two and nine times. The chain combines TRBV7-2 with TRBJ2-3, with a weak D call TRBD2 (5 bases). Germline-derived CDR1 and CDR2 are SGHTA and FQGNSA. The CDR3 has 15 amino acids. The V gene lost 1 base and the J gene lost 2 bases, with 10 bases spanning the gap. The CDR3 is CASSLVRGNTDTQYF. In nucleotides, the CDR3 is TGTGCCAGCAGCTTAGTCCGGGGTAACACAGATACGCAGTATTTT.

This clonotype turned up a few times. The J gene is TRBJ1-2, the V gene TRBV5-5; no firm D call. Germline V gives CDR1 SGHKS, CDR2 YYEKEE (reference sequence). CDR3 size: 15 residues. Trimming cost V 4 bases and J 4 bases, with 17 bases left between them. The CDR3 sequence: CASSGLRGSSYGYTF. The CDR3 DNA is TGTGCCAGCAGCGGACTCCGTGGCAGCTCCTATGGCTACACCTTC.

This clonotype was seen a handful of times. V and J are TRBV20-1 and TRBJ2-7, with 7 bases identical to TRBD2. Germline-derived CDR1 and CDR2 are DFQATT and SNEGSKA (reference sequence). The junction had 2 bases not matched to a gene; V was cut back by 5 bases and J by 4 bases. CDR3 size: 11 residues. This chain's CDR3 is CSADSGYEQYF. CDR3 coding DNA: TGCAGTGCTGATAGCGGGTACGAGCAGTACTTC.

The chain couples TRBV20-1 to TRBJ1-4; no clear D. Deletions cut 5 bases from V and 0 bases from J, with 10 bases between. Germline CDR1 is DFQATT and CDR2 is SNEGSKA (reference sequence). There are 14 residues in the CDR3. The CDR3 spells CSAPHPPTNEKLFF. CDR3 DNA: TGCAGTGCTCCCCACCCACCAACTAATGAAAAACTGTTTTTT.

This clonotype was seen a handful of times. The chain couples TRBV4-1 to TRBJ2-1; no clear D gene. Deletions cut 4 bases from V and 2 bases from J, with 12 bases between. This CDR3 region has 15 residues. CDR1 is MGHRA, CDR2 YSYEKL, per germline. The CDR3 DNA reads TGCGCCAGCAGCCCCCATCTCCTGCCCTACAATGAGCAGTTCTTC. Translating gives CASSPHLLPYNEQFF.

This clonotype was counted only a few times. The CDR3 reads CASSLSGVWQETQYF. In nucleotides, the CDR3 is TGCGCCAGCAGCTTGTCAGGTGTTTGGCAAGAGACCCAGTACTTC. This chain uses TRBV5-1 with TRBJ2-5; D not certain. This CDR3 has 15 amino acids. Germline assignment: CDR1 SGHRS and CDR2 YFSETQ. V lost 1 base to trimming and J lost 2 bases, with 12 bases between them.

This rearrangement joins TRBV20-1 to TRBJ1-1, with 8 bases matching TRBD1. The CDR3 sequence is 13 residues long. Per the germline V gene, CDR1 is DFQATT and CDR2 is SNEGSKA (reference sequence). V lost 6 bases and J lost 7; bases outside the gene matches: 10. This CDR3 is CSAHNRGYFEAFF. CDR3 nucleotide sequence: TGCAGTGCCCATAACAGGGGGTATTTTGAAGCTTTCTTT.

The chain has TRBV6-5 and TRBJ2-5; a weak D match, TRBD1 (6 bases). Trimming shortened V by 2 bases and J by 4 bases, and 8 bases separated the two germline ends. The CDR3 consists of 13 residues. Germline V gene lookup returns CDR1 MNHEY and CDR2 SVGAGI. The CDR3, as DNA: TGTGCCAGCAGTTACGACAGGTTAGAGACCCAGTACTTC. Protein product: CASSYDRLETQYF.

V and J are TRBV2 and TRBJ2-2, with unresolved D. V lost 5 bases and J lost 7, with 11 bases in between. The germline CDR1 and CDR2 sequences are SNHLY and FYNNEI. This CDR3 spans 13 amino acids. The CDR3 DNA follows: TGTGCCAGCAGTTTTGGTCTTAACGGGGAGCTGTTTTTT. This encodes CASSFGLNGELFF. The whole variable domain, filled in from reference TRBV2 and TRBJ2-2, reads EPEVTQTPSHQVTQMGQEVILRCVPISNHLYFYWYRQILGQKVEFLVSFYNNEISEKSEIFDDQFSVERPDGSNFTLKIRSTKLEDSAMYFCASSFGLNGELFFGEGSRLTVL.

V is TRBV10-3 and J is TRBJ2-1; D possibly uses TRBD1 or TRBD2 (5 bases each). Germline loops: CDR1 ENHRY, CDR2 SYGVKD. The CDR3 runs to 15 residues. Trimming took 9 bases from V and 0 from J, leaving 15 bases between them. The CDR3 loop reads CAMGRSLSSYNEQFF. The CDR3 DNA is TGTGCCATGGGACGGAGCTTGAGCTCCTACAATGAGCAGTTCTTC.